These 19 T cell receptor beta chains were sequenced from one sample in a study of T-cell memory formation after mild COVID-19. TCRdb re-called the 5' RACE reads with MiXCR, one entry per CDR3 protein. There are some 120,000 distinct CDR3 sequences in the sample; about 16% occur only once, and 14% lies in the top ten. The sequenced material came from PBMCs or a T cell subset sorted from them (not recorded which). The receptors come from an adult woman who had mild COVID-19 (a few samples of this study predate the infection). Cell type and time point are not known.

The J gene is TRBJ2-7, the V gene TRBV10-3, with 9 positions matching TRBD1. Trimming cost V 10 bases and J 4 bases; bases outside gene matches: 11. Germline assignment: CDR1 ENHRY and CDR2 SYGVKD. The CDR3 runs to 14 residues. CDR3 DNA: TGTGCCACCAGACAGGGGGAGCAGATTTACGAGCAGTACTTC. Translating it yields CATRQGEQIYEQYF.

The chain couples TRBV5-1 to TRBJ1-4; D might be TRBD1 (5 bases). This CDR3 comprises 15 residues. Per germline, CDR1 SGHRS and CDR2 YFSETQ. V lost 1 base, J lost 6 bases, and 13 bases lay in between. CDR3 loop: CASSLSLSGDEKLFF. For the CDR3, the DNA is TGCGCCAGCAGCTTGTCCCTCTCGGGGGATGAAAAACTGTTTTTT.

This chain connects TRBV20-1 to TRBJ2-1; a weak D match, TRBD2 (6 bases). The CDR3 is 12 amino acids. CDR1 and CDR2 from the germline V gene are DFQATT and SNEGSKA (reference sequence). Trimming cost V 3 bases and J 6 bases, with 9 bases left between them. In DNA, the CDR3 is TGCAGTGCTAGCGGGAGAGGCAATGAGCAGTTCTTC. Its protein is CSASGRGNEQFF.

The chain links TRBV5-1 to TRBJ2-1; maybe TRBD2 (7 bases). Germline-derived CDR1 and CDR2 are SGHRS and YFSETQ. V was pared by 4 bases and J by 6 bases, with 23 bases between. This CDR3 comprises 17 residues. The CDR3 spells CASSPPVGGAVGNEQFF. CDR3 sequence (DNA): TGCGCCAGCAGCCCCCCCGTTGGGGGGGCGGTTGGCAATGAGCAGTTCTTC.

This clonotype occurred a few times. The chain uses TRBV5-1 and TRBJ1-1; possible D gene TRBD1, 5 bases. The V end was cut by 0 bases, the J end by 1 base, with 10 bases between. CDR1 and CDR2 (germline): SGHRS, YFSETQ. The CDR3 spans 15 residues. The chain's CDR3 is CASSLAGTANTEAFF. For the CDR3, the DNA is TGCGCCAGCAGCTTGGCCGGGACGGCGAACACTGAAGCTTTCTTT.

This chain links TRBV7-9 with TRBJ1-2, with D perhaps TRBD1 (6 bases). This CDR3 contains 13 residues. Germline CDR1 SEHNR, CDR2 FQNEAQ (reference sequence). The germline V and J ends were trimmed by 7 bases and 4 bases, with 13 bases remaining between them. CDR3 loop: CASTRTASYGYTF. For the CDR3, the DNA is TGTGCCAGCACGCGGACAGCAAGCTATGGCTACACCTTC.

This clonotype came up a few times. The chain uses TRBV28 and TRBJ2-1, with 12 bases aligning to TRBD2. CDR1 and CDR2 (germline): MDHEN, SYDVKM. The CDR3 covers 15 residues. V lost 4 bases to trimming and J lost 5 bases; unmatched junction nucleotides: 3. In DNA, the CDR3 is TGTGCCAGCAGTTCCCGGACTAGCGGGGACAATGAGCAGTTCTTC. It encodes CASSSRTSGDNEQFF.

In this sample, this clonotype turned up a few times. Here the CDR3 DNA reads TGCAGTGCAAGACAGGGTAGCGACAATGAGCAGTTCTTC. Its translation: CSARQGSDNEQFF. The chain employs TRBV20-1 and TRBJ2-1, with TRBD1 identical over 7 bases. V gave up 6 bases and J gave up 5 bases; unmatched junction bases: 7. Germline V CDR1 and CDR2: DFQATT, SNEGSKA (reference sequence). The CDR3 is 13 amino acids.

The chain couples TRBV3-1 to TRBJ2-7; perhaps TRBD2 as D (6 bases). The CDR3 extends over 14 amino acids. Trimming pared 4 bases from V and 6 bases from J, leaving 16 bases between. Germline CDR1 LGHDT, CDR2 YNNKEL (reference sequence). In DNA form, the CDR3 reads TGTGCCAGCAGCCCAGGACGGGGGACTGTCGAGCAGTACTTC. Amino acids: CASSPGRGTVEQYF.

This chain connects TRBV20-1 to TRBJ2-1, with D perhaps matching TRBD1 (5 bases). From germline, CDR1 is DFQATT and CDR2 SNEGSKA (reference sequence). The CDR3 totals 13 residues. The V end was cut by 5 bases, the J end by 6 bases, with 14 bases between. In nucleotides, the CDR3 is TGCAGTGCTCTTGGCAGGGTCCGCAATGAGCAGTTCTTC. As protein: CSALGRVRNEQFF.

This clonotype turned up a few times. V usage is TRBV14 and J usage is TRBJ1-6, with 9 bases that match TRBD1. Trimming removed 1 base from V and 7 bases from J; junction bases left unmatched: 5. This CDR3 has 16 residues. Germline V gene lookup returns CDR1 SGHDN and CDR2 FVKESK. The CDR3 here is CASSQGLDRGNSPLHF. The DNA of the CDR3 is TGTGCCAGCAGCCAAGGGTTGGACAGGGGCAATTCACCCCTCCACTTT.

This clonotype was detected once. Possible read error: a much larger clone is one base away. The chain combines TRBV29-1 with TRBJ1-2; no firm D call. CDR1 is SQVTM and CDR2 is ANQGSEA in the germline V gene. This CDR3 region has 12 residues. V was pared by 2 bases and J by 2 bases, with 6 bases between. The CDR3 region is CSVELGNYGYTF. The CDR3 nucleotides are TGCAGCGTTGAATTGGGGAACTATGGCTACACCTTC.

J is TRBJ2-7 and V is TRBV25-1, with D unclear. The germline V gene encodes CDR1 MGHDK and CDR2 SYGVNS. V dropped 4 bases and J dropped 2 bases, with 18 bases sitting between them. The CDR3 covers 16 residues. The CDR3 DNA sequence: TGTGCCAGCAGTGTACACAATGGAGCTGAGACCTACGAGCAGTACTTC. Translation: CASSVHNGAETYEQYF.

The rearrangement joins TRBV3-1 to TRBJ1-1; the D is unclear. Germline V lookup: CDR1 LGHDT, CDR2 YNNKEL (reference sequence). There are 13 residues in the CDR3. V gave up 0 bases and J gave up 6 bases, with 8 bases separating them. Here the CDR3 reads CASSQDGEAEAFF. The CDR3 nucleotides read TGTGCCAGCAGCCAAGATGGGGAGGCTGAAGCTTTCTTT.

This clonotype has at least ten counts. The chain links TRBV29-1 to TRBJ2-5; 8 positions match TRBD1. From germline, CDR1 is SQVTM and CDR2 ANQGSEA. The J segment lost 5 bases and the V segment lost 6 bases, leaving 11 bases of the junction unmatched. This CDR3 has 14 amino acids. Written as DNA, the CDR3 is TGCAGCGTACGTGAGACAGGGGTTTTGGAGACCCAGTACTTC. Translated: CSVRETGVLETQYF.

This clonotype was seen a few times. The chain combines TRBV9 with TRBJ2-2; D ambiguous. CDR1 SGDLS and CDR2 YYNGEE come from the germline V gene. The V end lost 0 bases, the J end lost 5 bases, and 8 bases lay between the germline ends. This CDR3 comprises 14 residues. CDR3 residues: CASSVAPVTGELFF. CDR3 bases: TGTGCCAGCAGCGTAGCTCCGGTTACCGGGGAGCTGTTTTTT.

The sample holds a few counts of this clonotype. DNA of the CDR3: TGTGCCACCAGCAGAGAGACTAACCCGGGACTTAGCACAGATACGCAGTATTTT. Residues: CATSRETNPGLSTDTQYF. This chain joins TRBV15 and TRBJ2-3; D might be TRBD2 (6 bases). The CDR3 spans 18 residues. V was pared by 0 bases and J by 0 bases, with 16 bases between. CDR1 LNHNV and CDR2 YYDKDF come from the germline V gene (reference sequence).

This clonotype was picked up a small number of times. The chain uses TRBV20-1 and TRBJ1-3, with 7 bases aligning to TRBD1. V shed 0 bases, J shed 4 bases, and the junction held 3 bases outside the gene matches. This CDR3 is built from 14 residues. CDR1 is DFQATT, CDR2 SNEGSKA, per germline (reference sequence). CDR3 coding DNA: TGCAGTGCTAGAGACACGGACAGGGGAAACACCATATATTTT. As protein: CSARDTDRGNTIYF.

This chain uses TRBV20-1 with TRBJ1-2, with D hard to call. Trimming removed 1 base at V and 8 bases at J, with 11 bases between. Per germline, CDR1 DFQATT and CDR2 SNEGSKA (reference sequence). This CDR3 is 12 amino acids long. CDR3 loop: CSARVFPRGYTF. The DNA of the CDR3 is TGCAGTGCTAGAGTTTTCCCCCGGGGCTACACCTTC.